This T cell receptor (beta chain) was profiled in a study of T-cell memory formation after mild COVID-19 (dated by TCRdb to the early 2020s). Turning to the overall study: Most TCR sequence clusters were specific to one of the two donors. Two young, previously healthy adult volunteers, one female and one male, were included in the cohort. T-cell clones expanding and contracting after mild COVID-19 in a couple of donors were tracked by longitudinal TCRalpha and TCRbeta repertoire sequencing. Here is what the overall study found, with its caveats: Contracting CD4+ clones were located mainly in the CM and EM memory subsets, whereas CD8+ clones were found to be enriched in EMRA. Whether the second-wave clones peaking on day 37 were SARS-CoV-2 specific was not confirmed. From day 15 to 85, contracting clones showed balanced CD4/CD8 phenotypes, whereas a second wave of clones that expanded from day 15 to 37 leaned towards CD4+. Some responding clones were detected in pre-infection memory, suggesting pre-existing cross-reactive memory T cells joined the SARS-CoV-2 response. Only a couple of mild cases were covered in the study, and larger cohorts including severe cases with pre-infection samples were considered necessary.

CDR1 and CDR2 are read off the germline V gene (reference sequence) as DFQATT and SNEGSKA. From the cysteine through the phenylalanine, the CDR3 covers 15 amino acids. The read is trimmed to its CDR3 DNA, 45 bases read in frame from base 1. Germline trimming: 6 bases from V, 2 bases from J; junction bases outside gene matches: 6. Ficoll-Paque density gradient centrifugation was the method used to isolate PBMCs. In the case of this clonotype: Its antigen is still unknown. Base qualities are not provided; no much larger clone lies one nucleotide away.

This sample was sequenced with an Illumina NovaSeq 6000. TCRalpha and TCRbeta cDNA libraries were built by 5'RACE with constant-segment primers, adding sample barcodes and unique molecular identifiers. RNA was extracted from every sample with Trizol reagent. Amplification of the libraries took two PCR steps, and the second step added a second sample barcode plus Illumina TruSeq adapters. Libraries were sequenced on an Illumina NovaSeq with 2 x 150 bp paired-end reads. Per the source publication's procedure: With migec v1.2.7, reads were demultiplexed and then collapsed into UMI-guided consensus sequences. Using mixcr v2.1.11, UMI consensuses were aligned to TRA and TRB V and J templates and then assembled into clonotypes. Clonotypes were classified as expanded or contracted when called significant by both edgeR and NoisET, with noise models trained on biological replicates. edgeR calls used a false discovery rate-adjusted p below 0.01 and a log2 fold-change threshold of 1. As an exploratory analysis of dynamics, max-normalized trajectories of the 1000 most abundant clonotypes were examined by PCA with hierarchical clustering. Each responding clone was given a CD4 or CD8 phenotype based on the CD4+ and CD8+ repertoires, which had been sequenced separately. TCRdb trimmed public reads at Q25 via fastp, called clones via MiXCR and kept in-frame beta chains. A single entry per CDR3 protein holds the most common genes and DNA from its merged rows. TCRdb's processing, not the authors', yielded these V and J calls. A total of approximately 300,000 distinct CDR3 sequences appear in this sample, approximately 16% of them only once. The ten largest account for under 25% of the sample.

Sequenced: PBMCs or a T cell subset sorted from them (not recorded which). The TCR comes from a man between 18 and 35 years old who had mild COVID-19 (a few samples of this study predate the infection). The sample titles of this study are shuffled in the database, so cell type and time point are left out; the donor was told from shared clones. The receptor chain draws on TRBV20-1 and TRBJ2-7; 14 central nucleotides agree with TRBD2. The CDR3 protein sequence reads: CSAIRTSGGPYEQYF. The DNA sequence is as follows: TGCAGTGCAATACGGACTAGCGGGGGGCCCTACGAGCAGTACTTC.